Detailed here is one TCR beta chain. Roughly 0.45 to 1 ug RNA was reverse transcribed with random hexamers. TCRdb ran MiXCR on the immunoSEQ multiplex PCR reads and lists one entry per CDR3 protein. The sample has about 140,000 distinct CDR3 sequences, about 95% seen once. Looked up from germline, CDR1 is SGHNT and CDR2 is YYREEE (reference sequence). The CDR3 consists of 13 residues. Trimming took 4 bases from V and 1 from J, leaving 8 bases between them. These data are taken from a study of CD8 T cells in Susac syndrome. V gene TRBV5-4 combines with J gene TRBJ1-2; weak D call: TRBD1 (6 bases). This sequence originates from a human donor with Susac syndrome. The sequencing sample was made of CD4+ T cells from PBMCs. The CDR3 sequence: CASSRTDNYGYTF. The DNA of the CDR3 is TGTGCCAGCAGCCGGACAGATAACTATGGCTACACCTTC.